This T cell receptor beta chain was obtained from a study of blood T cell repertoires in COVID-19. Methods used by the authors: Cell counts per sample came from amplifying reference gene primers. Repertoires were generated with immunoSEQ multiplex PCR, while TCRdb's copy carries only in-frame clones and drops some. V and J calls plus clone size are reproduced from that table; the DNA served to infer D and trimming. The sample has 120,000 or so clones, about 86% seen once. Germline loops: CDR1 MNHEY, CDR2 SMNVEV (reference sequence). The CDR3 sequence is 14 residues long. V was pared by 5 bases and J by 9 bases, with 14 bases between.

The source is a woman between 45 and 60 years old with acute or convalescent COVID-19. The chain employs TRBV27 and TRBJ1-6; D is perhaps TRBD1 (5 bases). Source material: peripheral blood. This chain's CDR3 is CASSLAGGVSPLHF. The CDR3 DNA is TGTGCCAGCAGTCTCGCGGGGGGAGTTTCACCCCTCCACTTT.